Below are 26 T cell receptor beta chains sequenced from a single sample in a study of OX40 agonist ivuxolimab in advanced cancers. Sequenced by immunoSEQ multiplex PCR; TCRdb stores in-frame clones only, minus some. The table shows 60,000 to 75,000 clones, with approximately 86% occurring only once. The material was CD4+ or CD8+ T cells sorted from blood, obtained in a trial of the OX40 agonist ivuxolimab. These receptors originate from an adult with an advanced solid tumor such as melanoma, head and neck, liver or kidney cancer.

The chain carries TRBV29-1 and TRBJ2-1; D remains ambiguous. CDR3 length: 13 amino acids. Trimming took 6 bases from V and 1 from J, leaving 10 bases between them. The germline V gene has CDR1 SQVTM and CDR2 ANQGSEA. CDR3 loop: CSVRLASYNEQFF. CDR3 coding DNA: TGCAGCGTCCGTTTAGCATCCTACAATGAGCAGTTCTTC.

This sequence joins TRBV20-1 and TRBJ1-1; D unresolved. This CDR3 has 11 residues. CDR1 DFQATT and CDR2 SNEGSKA come from the germline V gene (reference sequence). Trimming removed 3 bases from V and 9 bases from J, with 11 bases in between. The chain's CDR3 is CSASEPEQAFF. The CDR3 DNA reads as TGCAGTGCTAGTGAGCCAGAGCAAGCTTTCTTT.

This chain connects TRBV19 to TRBJ1-1, with 7 bases that match TRBD1. From germline, CDR1 is LNHDA and CDR2 SQIVND (reference sequence). After removal of 5 bases from V and 5 bases from J, the junction contained 5 bases not matched to a gene. This CDR3 has 13 amino acids. CDR3 coding DNA: TGTGCCAGTAGTCATACCAGGGGGACTGAAGCTTTCTTT. Its protein product is CASSHTRGTEAFF.

The CDR3: CAISDQSFDGRETQYF. The DNA for the CDR3 is TGTGCCATCAGTGATCAATCTTTCGACGGGCGGGAGACCCAGTACTTC. This chain joins TRBV10-3 and TRBJ2-5; unclear D gene. With 3 bases removed from V and 5 bases from J, the gap between germline ends came to 19 bases. This CDR3 region has 16 residues. CDR1 and CDR2 (germline): ENHRY, SYGVKD.

This clone was found once. V usage is TRBV19 and J usage is TRBJ1-2; D is ambiguous. The ends were cut back, 5 bases at V and 8 bases at J, with 21 bases in the middle. Germline CDR1 reads LNHDA; CDR2 reads SQIVND (reference sequence). This CDR3 spans 15 amino acids. The CDR3 here is CASSESRGLFGGYTF. The CDR3 DNA is TGTGCCAGTAGTGAATCGCGCGGACTGTTCGGAGGCTACACCTTC.

The V gene is TRBV5-1, the J gene TRBJ2-4; 7 bases are shared with TRBD1. This CDR3 is 13 amino acids long. Germline V gene lookup returns CDR1 SGHRS and CDR2 YFSETQ. V lost 4 bases and J lost 8; bases outside the gene matches: 6. This CDR3 reads CASSLDREDIQYF. The CDR3 DNA is TGCGCCAGCAGCCTCGACAGGGAAGACATTCAGTACTTC.

The V gene is TRBV2, the J gene TRBJ2-7; no firm D call. Per the germline V gene, CDR1 is SNHLY and CDR2 is FYNNEI. Trimming removed 2 bases at V and 6 bases at J, with 8 bases between. The CDR3 spans 12 residues. As DNA, the CDR3 is TGTGCCAGCAGTGAATCGTGGGTCGAGCAGTACTTC. Translating it yields CASSESWVEQYF.

The rearrangement joins TRBV6-6 to TRBJ2-7; D gene unclear. V was clipped by 0 bases and J by 3 bases, with 6 bases between them. CDR3 length: 13 residues. Germline values: CDR1 MNHNY, CDR2 SVGAGI (reference sequence). The CDR3 region has the DNA TGTGCCAGCAGTTACTCGGATGACTACGAGCAGTACTTC. It specifies CASSYSDDYEQYF.

This sequence joins TRBV6-5 and TRBJ2-5, with D possibly matching TRBD1 (6 bases). Deletions cut 0 bases from V and 2 bases from J, with 13 bases between. CDR3 length: 16 residues. Germline lookup yields CDR1 MNHEY and CDR2 SVGAGI. This CDR3 reads CASSYSRGQGQETQYF. Here the CDR3 DNA reads TGTGCCAGCAGTTACTCGAGGGGACAAGGACAAGAGACCCAGTACTTC.

This clone was found a few times. This chain links TRBV2 with TRBJ2-3; 7 bases are shared with TRBD1. Germline V gene lookup returns CDR1 SNHLY and CDR2 FYNNEI. V lost 6 bases and J lost 5; bases outside the gene matches: 8. CDR3 length: 14 amino acids. The CDR3 nucleotides read TGTGCCAGCAGGACAGGGTTTGTACAAGATACGCAGTATTTT. The encoded protein is CASRTGFVQDTQYF.

The chain employs TRBV6-1 and TRBJ1-1, with unresolved D. Trimming took 7 bases from V and 0 from J, leaving 9 bases between them. Per the germline V gene, CDR1 is MNHNS and CDR2 is SASEGT. The CDR3 is 13 amino acids. The CDR3 DNA reads TGTGCCAGCAATACGGGGATGAACACTGAAGCTTTCTTT. Protein product: CASNTGMNTEAFF.

The chain is built from TRBV5-1 and TRBJ1-1; D ambiguous. This CDR3 region has 14 residues. V was pared by 0 bases and J by 1 base, with 7 bases between. CDR1 is SGHRS and CDR2 is YFSETQ in the germline V gene. The CDR3 protein is CASSLANPNTEAFF. The CDR3 DNA reads as TGCGCCAGCAGCTTGGCCAACCCGAACACTGAAGCTTTCTTT. Together with reference TRBV5-1 and TRBJ1-1, the CDR3 gives the full variable domain: KAGVTQTPRYLIKTRGQQVTLSCSPISGHRSVSWYQQTPGQGLQFLFEYFSETQRNKGNFPGRFSGRQFSNSRSEMNVSTLELGDSALYLCASSLANPNTEAFFGQGTRLTVV.

The rearrangement joins TRBV29-1 to TRBJ1-2; the D is unclear. Looked up from germline, CDR1 is SQVTM and CDR2 is ANQGSEA. The CDR3 spans 14 residues. V dropped 0 bases and J dropped 3 bases, with 11 bases sitting between them. The CDR3 bases are TGCAGCGTTGAAGATATGGAGGGTCACTATGGCTACACCTTC. As protein: CSVEDMEGHYGYTF.

J is TRBJ2-1 and V is TRBV6-6; TRBD2 matches at 8 bases. Trimming at V came to 5 bases and at J to 1 base, leaving 7 bases not matched to a gene. The CDR3 has 16 amino acids. Germline V gene sequence: CDR1 MNHNY, CDR2 SVGAGI (reference sequence). The CDR3 sequence: CASSLVRLASYNEQFF. CDR3 nucleotide sequence: TGTGCCAGCAGTCTGGTACGACTAGCGTCCTACAATGAGCAGTTCTTC.

The chain has TRBV28 and TRBJ2-5; no clear D gene. In germline, CDR1 is MDHEN, CDR2 SYDVKM. Trimming cost V 3 bases and J 4 bases, with 15 bases left between them. CDR3 length equals 15 residues. CDR3 loop: CASSFLAAPGETQYF. The CDR3 DNA sequence: TGTGCCAGCAGTTTTCTGGCGGCCCCAGGAGAGACCCAGTACTTC.

V usage is TRBV6-1 and J usage is TRBJ1-5; possible D gene TRBD1, 6 bases. V lost 8 bases and J 4 bases, leaving 18 bases between the germline ends. CDR1 and CDR2 (germline): MNHNS, SASEGT. The CDR3 runs 15 residues. The CDR3 loop is CASGGRASLNQPQHF. The CDR3 nucleotides are TGTGCCAGCGGGGGCAGAGCCTCTCTGAATCAGCCCCAGCATTTT.

The chain has TRBV6-5 and TRBJ1-6; 9 nucleotides line up with TRBD1. V gave up 4 bases and J gave up 9 bases; unmatched junction bases: 10. Germline V gene lookup returns CDR1 MNHEY and CDR2 SVGAGI. CDR3 size: 16 residues. The CDR3 region has the DNA TGTGCCAGCAGTTTAGGTCGACAGGGGGAGGGTTCACCCCTCCACTTT. This codes for CASSLGRQGEGSPLHF.

The chain links TRBV28 to TRBJ2-3; TRBD2 might be the D (6 bases). Germline lookup yields CDR1 MDHEN and CDR2 SYDVKM. The CDR3 has 17 residues. Between the trimmed V and J ends, which lost 2 bases and 2 bases, there was a span of 17 bases. CDR3 sequence reads: CASSLPGAGTVTDTQYF. In DNA, the CDR3 is TGTGCCAGCAGTTTACCCGGGGCGGGGACCGTCACAGATACGCAGTATTTT.

The J gene is TRBJ2-3, the V gene TRBV28; TRBD1 aligns across 8 bases. Unmatched junction bases numbered 7, after V lost 4 bases and J lost 4 bases. This CDR3 contains 15 residues. Germline V lookup: CDR1 MDHEN, CDR2 SYDVKM. DNA for the CDR3: TGTGCCAGCAGTTCCCCCGGACAGGGTCCAGATACGCAGTATTTT. Residues: CASSSPGQGPDTQYF.

A few counts support this clone. The J gene is TRBJ2-7, the V gene TRBV7-9; 8 bases agree with TRBD1. CDR1 is SEHNR, CDR2 FQNEAQ, per germline (reference sequence). The ends lost 5 bases at V and 1 base at J; junction bases unmatched: 7. The CDR3 runs to 15 residues. The CDR3 DNA follows: TGTGCCAGCAGCCAAGACAGGGGTTCGTCCTACGAGCAGTACTTC. This sequence encodes CASSQDRGSSYEQYF.

The rearrangement uses TRBV5-5 and TRBJ2-5, with 8 bases matching TRBD1. V was pared by 3 bases and J by 5 bases, with 6 bases of the junction left unmatched. There are 14 residues in the CDR3. Per germline, CDR1 SGHKS and CDR2 YYEKEE (reference sequence). For the CDR3, the DNA is TGTGCCAGCAGCTCTGGGACAGGCCACGAGACCCAGTACTTC. This translates into CASSSGTGHETQYF.

V usage is TRBV5-1 and J usage is TRBJ2-3; 8 positions match TRBD1. With 3 bases clipped from V and 0 bases from J, the junction kept 3 bases outside the gene matches. The CDR3 totals 15 residues. Germline V lookup: CDR1 SGHRS, CDR2 YFSETQ. The CDR3 DNA sequence: TGCGCCAGCAGCTCGACAGGGGTCAGCACAGATACGCAGTATTTT. Translating gives CASSSTGVSTDTQYF.

This clone was recorded only once. V is TRBV5-8 and J is TRBJ1-1; tentatively, D is TRBD1 (6 bases). The CDR3 is made up of 15 amino acids. V was cut by 4 bases and J by 1 base, with 14 bases left in between. CDR1 is SGHTS, CDR2 YDEGEE, per germline. The CDR3 reads CASSLWGAGNTEAFF. The CDR3 region has the DNA TGTGCCAGCAGCCTATGGGGGGCGGGGAACACTGAAGCTTTCTTT.

The chain is built from TRBV30 and TRBJ1-2; no clear D gene. V was shortened by 2 bases and J by 8 bases, with 18 bases between the two germline ends. The germline V gene encodes CDR1 GTSNPN and CDR2 SVGIG (reference sequence). CDR3 length: 14 residues. CDR3 amino acids: CAWSPLIGVMGYTF. The CDR3 DNA reads as TGTGCCTGGAGTCCTCTAATAGGAGTTATGGGCTACACCTTC.

The chain links TRBV6-5 to TRBJ2-7; D perhaps matches TRBD2 (5 bases). Germline V gene lookup returns CDR1 MNHEY and CDR2 SVGAGI. V dropped 0 bases and J dropped 3 bases, with 9 bases sitting between them. There are 14 residues in the CDR3. The CDR3 loop reads CASSYSYGNYEQYF. CDR3 nucleotide sequence: TGTGCCAGCAGTTACTCATACGGGAACTACGAGCAGTACTTC.

This chain joins TRBV9 and TRBJ2-7, with 7 bases that match TRBD2. V dropped 0 bases and J dropped 2; count of bases not matched to a gene: 5. The CDR3 runs to 15 residues. In germline, CDR1 is SGDLS, CDR2 YYNGEE. The CDR3 sequence: CASSVGQAGPYEQYF. For the CDR3, the DNA is TGTGCCAGCAGCGTAGGGCAAGCGGGGCCCTACGAGCAGTACTTC.